These T cell receptor beta chains were read from a single sample in a study of T cell repertoires in MIS-A myocarditis. The protocol was immunoSEQ multiplex PCR, while the TCRdb copy is restricted to in-frame clones and leaves out a portion. The sample lists roughly 15,000 clones, about 67% occurring once. Sequencing was performed on left ventricle heart tissue obtained at autopsy. The receptors originated from a young man with fulminant myocarditis from multisystem inflammatory syndrome in adults (MIS-A) after COVID-19. Each CDR3 is given with its conserved first and last residue. Fields, in order: V gene, CDR3 length, clone size, D gene, J gene, CDR3 DNA, CDR3 protein. D genes are given only for firm matches. Clone size is shown for a subset of rows, as once, few, many or a class of expanded clone.

V: TRBV27
length: 16
size: NA
D: NA
J: TRBJ1-1
DNA: TGTGCCAGCAGTATCCGGGACACCCCGTTGAACACTGAAGCTTTCTTT
CDR3: CASSIRDTPLNTEAFF

V: TRBV29-1
length: 16
size: NA
D: NA
J: TRBJ2-7
DNA: TGCAGCGTTATCACCCTGGACCAGGCGGTTACCTACGAGCAGTACTTC
CDR3: CSVITLDQAVTYEQYF

V: TRBV12-3/TRBV12-4
length: 13
size: NA
D: NA
J: TRBJ1-5
DNA: TGTGCCAGCAGTTTAGGGGCGCTTCAGCCCCAGCATTTT
CDR3: CASSLGALQPQHF

V: TRBV5-6
length: 15
size: few
D: TRBD1
J: TRBJ2-3
DNA: TGTGCCAGCAGCTACGACAGGGTCGGCACAGATACGCAGTATTTT
CDR3: CASSYDRVGTDTQYF

V: TRBV24-1
length: 14
size: once
D: NA
J: TRBJ2-3
DNA: TGTGCCACCGCCGGGACTGGATATATGGATACGCAGTATTTT
CDR3: CATAGTGYMDTQYF

V: TRBV3-1/TRBV3-2
length: 15
size: NA
D: TRBD2
J: TRBJ2-7
DNA: TGTGCCAGCAGCCCACTAGCGGGAGACCCCTACGAGCAGTACTTC
CDR3: CASSPLAGDPYEQYF

V: TRBV11-1
length: 16
size: NA
D: NA
J: TRBJ2-7
DNA: TGTGCCAGCAGCTTCGCCAAAGGAGTCAGGGGTTACGAGCAGTACTTC
CDR3: CASSFAKGVRGYEQYF

V: TRBV19
length: 14
size: NA
D: TRBD1
J: TRBJ1-2
DNA: TGTGCCAGTAGAAAACAGGGGCAAGACTATGGCTACACCTTC
CDR3: CASRKQGQDYGYTF

V: TRBV9
length: 14
size: NA
D: NA
J: TRBJ2-6
DNA: TGTGCCAGCAGCGGTAGTCCTGGGGCCAACGTCCTGACTTTC
CDR3: CASSGSPGANVLTF

V: TRBV5-1
length: 15
size: NA
D: TRBD1
J: TRBJ1-1
DNA: TGCGCCAGCAGCCTGAGAGGACAGGGAGGGACTGAAGCTTTCTTT
CDR3: CASSLRGQGGTEAFF

V: TRBV7-9
length: 12
size: NA
D: NA
J: TRBJ2-5
DNA: TGTGCCAGCAGCTTAGACGAGCGGGCCCAGTACTTC
CDR3: CASSLDERAQYF

V: TRBV5-4
length: 13
size: NA
D: NA
J: TRBJ2-7
DNA: TGTGCCAGCTCCCCCCGGGGGCACTACGAGCAGTACTTC
CDR3: CASSPRGHYEQYF

V: TRBV7-9
length: 15
size: few
D: NA
J: TRBJ1-1
DNA: TGTGCCAGCAGCTCCGAGCTGGGCCTGAACACTGAAGCTTTCTTT
CDR3: CASSSELGLNTEAFF

V: TRBV19
length: 10
size: NA
D: NA
J: TRBJ1-2
DNA: TGTGCCACACAGGGATATGGCTACACCTTC
CDR3: CATQGYGYTF

V: TRBV11-2
length: 19
size: once
D: TRBD2
J: TRBJ2-3
DNA: TGTGCCAGCAGCCGGGGACTAGCGGGCGCCCGAACCAGGACAGATACGCAGTATTTT
CDR3: CASSRGLAGARTRTDTQYF

V: TRBV5-5
length: 14
size: NA
D: TRBD2
J: TRBJ2-7
DNA: TGTGCCAGCAGCACGAGTAGCGGGAGGTACGAGCAGTACTTC
CDR3: CASSTSSGRYEQYF

V: TRBV21-1
length: 15
size: NA
D: NA
J: TRBJ1-4
DNA: TGTGCCAGCAGCCTCCGGGCGGGGAAACCTGAAAAACTGTTTTTT
CDR3: CASSLRAGKPEKLFF

V: TRBV7-9
length: 18
size: NA
D: TRBD2
J: TRBJ2-1
DNA: TGTGCCAGCAGCTCCCGACTCGATCCCGGGACTAGCCCCAATGAGCAGTTCTTC
CDR3: CASSSRLDPGTSPNEQFF

V: TRBV5-1
length: 12
size: NA
D: NA
J: TRBJ2-4
DNA: TGCGCCCAGGGGGGGTGCAAAAACATTCAGTACTTC
CDR3: CAQGGCKNIQYF

V: TRBV11-3
length: 13
size: NA
D: NA
J: TRBJ1-2
DNA: TGTGCCAGCAGCTTGGGGCAGATCTATGGCTACACCTTC
CDR3: CASSLGQIYGYTF

V: TRBV6-2/TRBV6-3
length: 17
size: once
D: NA
J: TRBJ2-2
DNA: TGTGCCAGCAGTTACTTCCTTGGACAAACGAACACCGGGGAGCTGTTTTTT
CDR3: CASSYFLGQTNTGELFF

V: TRBV24-1
length: 12
size: once
D: NA
J: TRBJ1-2
DNA: TGTGCCACCAGTGACTCATCCGGGGGCTACACCTTC
CDR3: CATSDSSGGYTF

V: TRBV10-3
length: 16
size: NA
D: TRBD2
J: TRBJ2-5
DNA: TGTGCCATCAGAGAACCGGGACTAGGTCTTGGGGAGACCCAGTACTTC
CDR3: CAIREPGLGLGETQYF

V: TRBV27
length: 14
size: NA
D: NA
J: TRBJ2-3
DNA: TGTGCCAGCAGTTCACAGGGTTGGACAGATACGCAGTATTTT
CDR3: CASSSQGWTDTQYF

V: TRBV9
length: 16
size: NA
D: TRBD2
J: TRBJ2-3
DNA: TGTGCCAGCAGCGTAATTCCTCGGGGGGGAACAGATACGCAGTATTTT
CDR3: CASSVIPRGGTDTQYF

V: TRBV6-1
length: 11
size: few
D: NA
J: TRBJ1-5
DNA: TGTGCCAGCAGTGAATTTCAGCCCCAGCATTTT
CDR3: CASSEFQPQHF

V: TRBV28
length: 15
size: NA
D: TRBD2
J: TRBJ2-7
DNA: TGTGCCAGCAGTACTTGGACTAGCGGGAGAAACGAGCAGTACTTC
CDR3: CASSTWTSGRNEQYF

V: TRBV9
length: 16
size: NA
D: NA
J: TRBJ2-6
DNA: TGTGCCAGCAGCTTTCCCCGCGGGGAAGGGGCCAACGTCCTGACTTTC
CDR3: CASSFPRGEGANVLTF

V: TRBV2
length: 13
size: NA
D: NA
J: TRBJ2-5
DNA: TGTGCCAGCAGTGAGTCACTAGCAGCGGGCCAGTACTTC
CDR3: CASSESLAAGQYF

V: TRBV5-1
length: 14
size: NA
D: NA
J: TRBJ1-1
DNA: TGCGCCAGCAGTGTGGCAGCTATGAACACTGAAGCTTTCTTT
CDR3: CASSVAAMNTEAFF

V: TRBV19
length: 15
size: NA
D: TRBD2
J: TRBJ2-7
DNA: TGTGCCAGTAGTAGCTCTAGCGGTCGCGTGGGCGAGCAGTACTTC
CDR3: CASSSSSGRVGEQYF

V: TRBV7-2
length: 13
size: NA
D: NA
J: TRBJ1-3
DNA: TGTGCCAGCAGTTCGAGGGTTGGGGACACCATATATTTT
CDR3: CASSSRVGDTIYF

V: TRBV7-3
length: 17
size: NA
D: TRBD1
J: TRBJ1-1
DNA: TGTGCCAGCAGCCGCGGACAGGGGGTTTTAAAAAGCACTGAAGCTTTCTTT
CDR3: CASSRGQGVLKSTEAFF

V: TRBV30
length: 15
size: NA
D: TRBD1
J: TRBJ1-3
DNA: TGTGCCTGGAGCCAGGGGGGCAGAACTCGAAACACCATATATTTT
CDR3: CAWSQGGRTRNTIYF

V: TRBV7-9
length: 15
size: NA
D: NA
J: TRBJ2-1
DNA: TGTGCCAGCAGCTTAGGGAACGGAATCTACAATGAGCAGTTCTTC
CDR3: CASSLGNGIYNEQFF

V: TRBV19
length: 15
size: NA
D: NA
J: TRBJ1-4
DNA: TGTGCCAGTAGGACGGTCCCGGCAACTAATGAAAAACTGTTTTTT
CDR3: CASRTVPATNEKLFF

V: TRBV9
length: 14
size: NA
D: NA
J: TRBJ2-3
DNA: TGTGCCAGCAGCGGAGGGGATTACACAGATACGCAGTATTTT
CDR3: CASSGGDYTDTQYF

V: TRBV6-5
length: 15
size: NA
D: NA
J: TRBJ1-2
DNA: TGTGCCAGCAGCCCAAGGTTGGGGAAGAACTATGGCTACACCTTC
CDR3: CASSPRLGKNYGYTF

V: TRBV27
length: 14
size: NA
D: NA
J: TRBJ2-7
DNA: TGTGCCAGCAGGAAACCTGGACAGACCTACGAGCAGTACTTC
CDR3: CASRKPGQTYEQYF

V: TRBV7-2
length: 13
size: few
D: TRBD2
J: TRBJ2-7
DNA: TGTGCCAGCAGCTTAGCTCCGGGGGGCGAGCAGTACTTC
CDR3: CASSLAPGGEQYF

V: TRBV5-1
length: 15
size: NA
D: NA
J: TRBJ1-4
DNA: TGCGCCAGCACCTTGAGGACCTCCCCGCGGGGGAAACTGTTTTTT
CDR3: CASTLRTSPRGKLFF

V: TRBV5-4
length: 15
size: NA
D: TRBD2
J: TRBJ2-7
DNA: TGTGCCAGCAGCTTGGAAGGGAGGGATTCCTACGAGCAGTACTTC
CDR3: CASSLEGRDSYEQYF

V: TRBV9
length: 14
size: NA
D: NA
J: TRBJ2-7
DNA: TGTGCCAGCAGCCCGCGGGACCTTCGATACGAGCAGTACTTC
CDR3: CASSPRDLRYEQYF

V: TRBV28
length: 16
size: NA
D: NA
J: TRBJ2-1
DNA: TGTGCCAGCAGCCGTCGACGGAACCTCAGTGGGGATGAGCAGTTCTTC
CDR3: CASSRRRNLSGDEQFF

V: TRBV2
length: 12
size: NA
D: NA
J: TRBJ1-2
DNA: TGTGCCAGAAGCAGTACTAACTATGGCTACACCTTC
CDR3: CARSSTNYGYTF

V: TRBV2
length: 15
size: NA
D: TRBD1
J: TRBJ1-2
DNA: TGTGCCAGCAGTGCGGGGGACAGGGGATACTATGGCTACACCTTC
CDR3: CASSAGDRGYYGYTF

V: TRBV7-9
length: 14
size: NA
D: TRBD2
J: TRBJ2-3
DNA: TGTGCCAGCAGTCGAGGACTAGCGGGGGAACCGCAGTATTTT
CDR3: CASSRGLAGEPQYF

V: TRBV9
length: 15
size: NA
D: NA
J: TRBJ1-3
DNA: TGTGCCAGCAGCGTAGGGGGGGCGCACGGAAACACCATATATTTT
CDR3: CASSVGGAHGNTIYF

V: TRBV7-3
length: 13
size: NA
D: NA
J: TRBJ2-3
DNA: TGTGCCAGCAGCTCGAACAGGAAAGATACGCAGTATTTT
CDR3: CASSSNRKDTQYF

V: TRBV9
length: 13
size: NA
D: NA
J: TRBJ1-5
DNA: TGTGCCAGCAGCGTAGAGGCGGATCAGCCCCAGCATTTT
CDR3: CASSVEADQPQHF

V: TRBV27
length: 11
size: NA
D: NA
J: TRBJ2-3
DNA: TGTGCCAGCAGTTACGGGGATACGCAGTATTTT
CDR3: CASSYGDTQYF

V: TRBV7-2
length: 16
size: NA
D: NA
J: TRBJ2-2
DNA: TGTGCCAGCAGCTTAGGGACCGGGGAAAACACCGGGGAGCTGTTTTTT
CDR3: CASSLGTGENTGELFF